This is a list of T cell receptor beta chains from one sample in a study of response to subunit inactivated influenza vaccine. Each CDR3 protein gets one entry after TCRdb re-called the RT-PCR reads with MiXCR. The sample records about 570,000 distinct CDR3 sequences, about 11% being singletons. Separately, the same data were catalogued under a study of T cells expressing NK-cell markers.

The sequencing here drew on PBMCs from blood, taken on the day of vaccination. These receptors were obtained from a man over 45 who received an inactivated influenza vaccine. The CDR3 runs from the conserved cysteine through the conserved F or W. D genes are given only for firm matches. Expanded clones get a size class; other rows say once, few or many, or leave the size out.

j_call	clone_size	v_call	d_call	cdr3_nt	cdr3_aa
TRBJ2-3	few	TRBV15	.	TGTGCCACCAGCAGAGATCGGGCAGAGAGCGGCACAGATACGCAGTATTTT	CATSRDRAESGTDTQYF
TRBJ1-5	.	TRBV3-1	.	TGTGCCAGCAGCCAAGCGGGACACAATCAGCCCCAGCATTTT	CASSQAGHNQPQHF
TRBJ1-2	.	TRBV3-1	.	TGTGCCAGCAGCCAAGGGGGGGCAGGAATTGGCTATGGCTACACCTTC	CASSQGGAGIGYGYTF
TRBJ2-1	few	TRBV6-1	TRBD2	TGTGCCAGCAGAAAGATTAGCGGGGGCTCCTACAATGAGCAGTTCTTC	CASRKISGGSYNEQFF
TRBJ2-6	.	TRBV11-2	TRBD1	TGTGCCAGCAGCTCGGGACAGGGAAATTGGCCTGGGGCCAACGTCCTGACTTTC	CASSSGQGNWPGANVLTF
TRBJ2-7	.	TRBV27	.	TGTGCCAGCAGTTTACTGGGGGACCCCACCTACGAGCAGTACTTC	CASSLLGDPTYEQYF
TRBJ2-3	once	TRBV7-2	TRBD2	TGTGCCAGCAGCTTGCGGGGGGGCCTGGGCACAGATACGCAGTATTTT	CASSLRGGLGTDTQYF
TRBJ2-7	.	TRBV11-2	TRBD2	TGTGCCAGCAGCTTAGTTCGTAGGATTTCGGGGGGGCAGTACTTC	CASSLVRRISGGQYF
TRBJ2-2	few	TRBV6-2/TRBV6-3	.	TGTGCCAGCAAAGCAGGGCTTGTCCGCGGGGAGCTGTTTTTT	CASKAGLVRGELFF
TRBJ1-5	.	TRBV3-1	.	TGTGCCAGCAGCCAAGGGCAGTATCAGCCCCAGCATTTT	CASSQGQYQPQHF
TRBJ2-7	.	TRBV6-5	.	TGTGCCAGCAGTTACTCAGGGGGATTGCTTGGATCCTACGAGCAGTACTTC	CASSYSGGLLGSYEQYF
TRBJ2-1	.	TRBV7-3	.	TGTGCCAGCAGCCTCGACAGTACCTCCTACAATGAGCAGTTCTTC	CASSLDSTSYNEQFF
TRBJ1-6	few	TRBV12-3/TRBV12-4	.	TGTGCCAGCAGTTTATGGGGGAAACCATCACCCCTCCACTTT	CASSLWGKPSPLHF
TRBJ2-7	few	TRBV10-3	.	TGTGCCATCAGTGATGAGGTCAGACTAACTCCAACAAGGCAGTACTTC	CAISDEVRLTPTRQYF
TRBJ1-1	.	TRBV28	.	TGTGCCAGCCTACAGGGAGGGACTGAAGCTTTCTTT	CASLQGGTEAFF
TRBJ2-1	.	TRBV7-9	.	TGTGCCAGCAGCCCCGTAAGCGGACAGTTCTTC	CASSPVSGQFF
TRBJ2-5	few	TRBV6-5	TRBD2	TGTGCCAGCAGTTACTCGGGGGGGAAAGAGACCCAGTACTTC	CASSYSGGKETQYF
TRBJ1-2	.	TRBV5-1	.	TGCGCCAGCAGCCAAACCCCACTGGCGGGGGAGGGGTTCGGCTACACCTTC	CASSQTPLAGEGFGYTF
TRBJ2-1	.	TRBV11-2	TRBD1	TGTGCCAGCAGCTTAGGGGGACAGGGGTTCTCCAGCTCCTACAATGAGCAGTTCTTC	CASSLGGQGFSSSYNEQFF
TRBJ2-7	.	TRBV3-1	.	TGTGCCAGCAGCCAAGATCGTAGCGGAAGCTCCTACGAGCAGTACTTC	CASSQDRSGSSYEQYF
TRBJ2-2	.	TRBV6-2/TRBV6-3	TRBD2	TGTGTCAGCAGTTACCCCCTGCCTAGCGGGCTTATATCCGGGGAGCTGTTTTTT	CVSSYPLPSGLISGELFF
TRBJ1-3	many	TRBV28	.	TGTGCCACCTACGGCACAGGAGACACCATATATTTT	CATYGTGDTIYF
TRBJ1-1	.	TRBV28	.	TGTGCCAGCAGTTTATCCGGGACATCGAACACTGAAGCTTTCTTT	CASSLSGTSNTEAFF
TRBJ2-1	.	TRBV24-1	.	TGTGCCACCAGTGATACCTGGAGGGGTAGGGGCAATGAGCAGTTCTTC	CATSDTWRGRGNEQFF
TRBJ2-1	few	TRBV12-3/TRBV12-4	.	TGTGCCAGCAGCCCCGACCCAATGACTAATGAGCAGTTCTTC	CASSPDPMTNEQFF
TRBJ2-4	.	TRBV4-3	.	TGCGCCAGCAGCCAAGAAGGGATGCTAGGAAACATTCAGTACTTC	CASSQEGMLGNIQYF